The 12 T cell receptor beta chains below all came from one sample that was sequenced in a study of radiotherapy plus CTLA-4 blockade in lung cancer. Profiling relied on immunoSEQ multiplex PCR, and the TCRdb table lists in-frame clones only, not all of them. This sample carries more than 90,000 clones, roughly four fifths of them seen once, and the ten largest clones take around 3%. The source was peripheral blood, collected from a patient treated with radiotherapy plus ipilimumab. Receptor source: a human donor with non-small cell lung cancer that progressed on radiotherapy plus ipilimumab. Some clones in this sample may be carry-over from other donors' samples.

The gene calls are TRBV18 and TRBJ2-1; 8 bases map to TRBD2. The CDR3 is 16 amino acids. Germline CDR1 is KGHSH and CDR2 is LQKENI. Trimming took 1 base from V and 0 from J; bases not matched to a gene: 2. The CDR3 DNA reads TGTGCCAGCTCACCACGGCGGGGGGCCTCCTACAATGAGCAGTTCTTC. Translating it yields CASSPRRGASYNEQFF.

As DNA, the CDR3 is TGTGCCAGCAGCGTTTCCAATCAGCCCCAGCATTTT. Its translation is CASSVSNQPQHF. V gene TRBV9 combines with J gene TRBJ1-5; D remains unclear. Germline V gives CDR1 SGDLS, CDR2 YYNGEE. The length of the CDR3 is 12 residues. Deletions cut 2 bases from V and 3 bases from J, with 3 bases between.

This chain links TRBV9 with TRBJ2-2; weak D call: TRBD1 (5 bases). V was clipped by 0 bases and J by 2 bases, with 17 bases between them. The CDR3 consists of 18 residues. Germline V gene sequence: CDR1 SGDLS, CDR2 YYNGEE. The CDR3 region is CASSVEGWGRANTGELFF. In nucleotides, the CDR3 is TGTGCCAGCAGCGTAGAGGGCTGGGGCAGGGCCAACACCGGGGAGCTGTTTTTT.

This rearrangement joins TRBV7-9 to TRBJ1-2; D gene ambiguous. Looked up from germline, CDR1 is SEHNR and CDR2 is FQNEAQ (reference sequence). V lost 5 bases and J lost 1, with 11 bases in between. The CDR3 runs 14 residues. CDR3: CASSPQPGNYGYTF. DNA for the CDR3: TGTGCCAGCAGCCCGCAGCCGGGTAACTATGGCTACACCTTC.

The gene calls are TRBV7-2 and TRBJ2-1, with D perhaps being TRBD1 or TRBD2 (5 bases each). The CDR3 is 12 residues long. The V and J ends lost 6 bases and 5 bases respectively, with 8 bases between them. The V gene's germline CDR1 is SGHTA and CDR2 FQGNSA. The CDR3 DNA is TGTGCCAGCAGGGAGGACAACAATGAGCAGTTCTTC. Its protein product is CASREDNNEQFF.

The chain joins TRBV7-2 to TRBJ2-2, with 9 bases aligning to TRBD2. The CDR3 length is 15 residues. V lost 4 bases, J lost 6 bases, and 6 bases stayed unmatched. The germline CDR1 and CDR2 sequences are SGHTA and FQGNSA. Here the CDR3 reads CASSWASGGPGELFF. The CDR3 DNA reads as TGTGCCAGCAGCTGGGCGAGCGGGGGGCCCGGGGAGCTGTTTTTT.

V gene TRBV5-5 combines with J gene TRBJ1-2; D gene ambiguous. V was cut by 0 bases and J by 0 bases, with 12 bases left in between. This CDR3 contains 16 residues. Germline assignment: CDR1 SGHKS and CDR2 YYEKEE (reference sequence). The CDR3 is CASSLAGPPANYGYTF. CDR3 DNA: TGTGCCAGCAGCTTGGCAGGCCCACCAGCTAACTATGGCTACACCTTC.

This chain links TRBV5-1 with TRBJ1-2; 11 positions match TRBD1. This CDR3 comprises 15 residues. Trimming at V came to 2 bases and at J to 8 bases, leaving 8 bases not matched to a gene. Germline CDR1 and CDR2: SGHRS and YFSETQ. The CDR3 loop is CASSFGTGGFRGYTF. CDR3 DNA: TGCGCCAGCAGCTTTGGGACAGGGGGTTTTCGCGGCTACACCTTC. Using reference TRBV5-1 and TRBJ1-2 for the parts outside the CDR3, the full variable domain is KAGVTQTPRYLIKTRGQQVTLSCSPISGHRSVSWYQQTPGQGLQFLFEYFSETQRNKGNFPGRFSGRQFSNSRSEMNVSTLELGDSALYLCASSFGTGGFRGYTFGSGTRLTVV.

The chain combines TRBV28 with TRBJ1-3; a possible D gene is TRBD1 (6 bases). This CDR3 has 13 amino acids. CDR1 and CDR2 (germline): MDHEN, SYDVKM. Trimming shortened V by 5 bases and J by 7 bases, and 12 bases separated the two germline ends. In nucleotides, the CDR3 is TGTGCCAGCAGTACGGGACACCGGAACACCATATATTTT. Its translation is CASSTGHRNTIYF.

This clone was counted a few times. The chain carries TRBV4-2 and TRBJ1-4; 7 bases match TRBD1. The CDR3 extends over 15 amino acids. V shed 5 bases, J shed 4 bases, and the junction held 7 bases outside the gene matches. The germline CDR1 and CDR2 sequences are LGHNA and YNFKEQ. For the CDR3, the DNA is TGTGCCAGCAGCTCCACAGGGGCTCGTAATGAAAAACTGTTTTTT. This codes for CASSSTGARNEKLFF.

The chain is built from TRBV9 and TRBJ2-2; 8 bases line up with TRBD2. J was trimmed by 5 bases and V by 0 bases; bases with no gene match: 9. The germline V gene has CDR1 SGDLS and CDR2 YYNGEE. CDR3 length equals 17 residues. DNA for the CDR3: TGTGCCAGCAGCGTAGACCCACCGGGACTAGGGACCGGGGAGCTGTTTTTT. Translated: CASSVDPPGLGTGELFF.

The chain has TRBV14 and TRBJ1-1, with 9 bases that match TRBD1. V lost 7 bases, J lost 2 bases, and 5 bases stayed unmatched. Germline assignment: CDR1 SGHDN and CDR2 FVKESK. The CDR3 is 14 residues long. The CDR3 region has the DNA TGTGCCAGCACCCGTACAGGGGGCAACACTGAAGCTTTCTTT. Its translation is CASTRTGGNTEAFF.